This section outlines one T cell receptor beta chain sequence together with its context. Its target antigen remains unknown. Base qualities are not recorded, but no much larger clone differs from it by a single base. The data were obtained in a study of T cells after posttransplantation cyclophosphamide (dated by TCRdb to 2016 to 2017). Turning to the overall study: Using TRB sequencing, the study followed how the T cell repertoire rebuilt after myeloablative bone marrow transplantation with posttransplantation cyclophosphamide given as GVHD prophylaxis. Antigen receptor sequencing covered samples from 35 to 40 PTCy-treated patients and some 15 of their related bone marrow donors. In 3 patients, TRB sequencing was also performed on up to about 3 more blood samples taken 2 to 5.2 years after transplant, and in 4 patients, pretransplant blood was also TRB-sequenced. Blood from all 34 PTCy patients who had 1-year posttransplant specimens underwent TRB sequencing. Because TRA and TRB clonality correlated tightly in about 9 samples, the subsequent TCR analyses were limited to TRB only. Public TRB sequences were compared against a database of over 3,000 sequences linked to responses to pathogens, tumor antigens, self-antigens and alloantigens.

TRB sequencing was run on genomic DNA with either the immunoSEQ assay at survey resolution or the hsTCRB kit. In the paper's pipeline: The immunoSEQ software was used for initial read processing, and the LymphoSeq R package was used for repertoire analyses. Clonality was computed as 1 minus normalized Shannon entropy; Gini coefficient was also calculated for each TRB dataset. Phenotypes of unsorted samples were inferred by mapping TRB sequences from sorted subsets of the recipient or donor onto unsorted samples of the same recipient. Sourced from immuneACCESS, this table was stored by TCRdb with only in-frame sequences that have V and J called. A share of the clones is absent; for the studies checked, an unresolved V gene accounts for under half, and the remainder has no known explanation. V, J and clone size are taken as reported in that table, and D and trimming were inferred from the DNA itself. The sample contains tens of thousands of clones, roughly nine tenths of them found a single time. 0.09% to 0.12% of the sample is in the top ten clones.

Viable CD3+CD4+ or CD3+CD8+ cells that were CCR7+CD45RA+CD45RO-CD95-CD27+CD28+ were classified as naive T cells. On the day of marrow donation, related bone marrow donors gave peripheral blood samples. Peripheral blood and bone marrow mononuclear cells were isolated by Ficoll-Hypaque density centrifugation and cryopreserved. CD4+ and CD8+ T cells, including naive and memory subsets, were sorted by FACS on a FACSAria II. The germline V gene (reference sequence) provides CDR1 MNHNY and CDR2 SVGAGI. V ends up 6 bases short and J 4 bases short, with an unmatched junction base count of 2. The CDR3 contains 12 residues, cysteine and phenylalanine counted. CDR3 DNA only is kept here, 36 bases in frame from base 1. Study-wide conclusions, independent of this receptor: Donor-recipient similarity was low at 1-2 months but increased during the first year, and donor CD8+ memory clones often dominated later blood repertoires. Across 45 or so patients, TRB clonality was highly associated with recipient CMV seropositivity and CMV reactivation, and PTCy diversity was similar to diversity in CNI/methotrexate controls. The TRB repertoires of T cells infiltrating skin or the GI tract showed only limited overlap with the TRB repertoires found in blood.

The origin of this receptor is a young man in good health and a related stem cell transplant donor. The chain is assembled from TRBV6-6 and TRBJ1-2; TRBD1 matches 7 bases in the middle. What was sequenced was naive CD4+ T cells sorted from blood. The nucleotide sequence reads as follows: TGTGCCAGCAGCGACAGGGTCTATGGCTACACCTTC. Its amino acids are CASSDRVYGYTF.